This TCR beta chain was observed in a study of T cell changes during pregnancy in multiple sclerosis (dated 2019 in TCRdb). About the investigation overall: The study examined how the T cell repertoire changed over the course of pregnancy in women with multiple sclerosis.

The table lists this clone with a count of one. Its antigen specificity is not known. Base-call qualities are not available, and no considerably larger clone is one nucleotide away. Taken from the germline V gene, the CDR1 and CDR2 loops are SQVTM and ANQGSEA. Trimming at the junction amounts to 7 bases on V and 6 bases on J, and the germline ends lie 19 bases apart. The CDR3 has 14 amino acids, counting the end cysteine and phenylalanine. The DNA shown is the 42-base CDR3, in frame from base 1. Library generation was performed with the immunoSEQ multiplex PCR assay. What TCRdb holds here is the immuneACCESS table cut down to in-frame rearrangements. Part of the clones is not present; checked against another copy, under half of the missing clones reflect an unresolved V gene, and the others are unexplained. This sample holds around 34,000 clones; roughly 90% were observed only once. The top ten clonotypes cover about 4.3% of the sample.

Sequencing was performed on CD8+ T cells from peripheral blood mononuclear cells, taken after pregnancy. The clonotype was recovered from a female donor with multiple sclerosis, enrolled in a pregnancy study. Here the chain combines TRBV29-1 and TRBJ2-1; TRBD2 might be the D gene, on 6 matching bases. The DNA sequence is TGCAGCGCCAAGGGAAAGCGGACTATCAATGAGCAGTTCTTC. It specifies CSAKGKRTINEQFF.